This T cell receptor (beta chain) is drawn from a study of blood T cell repertoires in COVID-19. TCRdb keeps only in-frame clones here, not all; method: immunoSEQ multiplex PCR. The sample shows about 220,000 clones, 70% to 85% of them seen only once. CDR3 length: 13 amino acids. Germline CDR1 reads SEHNR; CDR2 reads FQNEAQ (reference sequence). Trimming removed 1 base at V and 8 bases at J, with 9 bases between. Sequenced input: PBMCs or T cells enriched from blood (not recorded which). V gene TRBV7-9 combines with J gene TRBJ2-1; D possibly corresponds to TRBD1 (6 bases). The TCR comes from a woman aged 40 to 50 with acute COVID-19. In DNA, the CDR3 is TGTGCCAGCAGCTTAGGTCAGGGGTATGAGCAGTTCTTC. This gives the protein CASSLGQGYEQFF.